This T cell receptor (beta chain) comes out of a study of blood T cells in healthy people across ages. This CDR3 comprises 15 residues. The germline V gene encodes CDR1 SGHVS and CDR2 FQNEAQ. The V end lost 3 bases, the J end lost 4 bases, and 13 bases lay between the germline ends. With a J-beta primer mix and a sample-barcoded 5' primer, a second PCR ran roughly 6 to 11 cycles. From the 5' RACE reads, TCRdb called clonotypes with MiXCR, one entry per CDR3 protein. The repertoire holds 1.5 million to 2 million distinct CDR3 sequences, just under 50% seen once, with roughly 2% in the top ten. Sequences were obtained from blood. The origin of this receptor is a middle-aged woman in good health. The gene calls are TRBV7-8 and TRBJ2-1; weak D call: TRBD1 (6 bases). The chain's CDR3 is CASSLRLGGYNEQFF. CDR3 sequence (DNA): TGTGCCAGCAGCTTGCGATTAGGGGGTTACAATGAGCAGTTCTTC.